This T cell receptor (beta chain) was identified during a study of early stage breast cancer tumors. The overall study: Samples were sequenced at 7.5 to 10-fold average coverage.

Often 100-300 mg of normal breast tissue was needed for DNA. Study-level findings and limits: Tumors had 2.5 to 3-fold higher T cell density and higher clonality than adjacent normal breast tissue.

CDR1 SGHTA and CDR2 FQGNSA come from the germline V gene. CDR3 length: 16 amino acids. The ends lost 2 bases at V and 10 bases at J; junction bases unmatched: 12. Note on this clone: No antigen is known for it.

Sequenced by immunoSEQ multiplex PCR; TCRdb stores in-frame clones only, minus some. Of roughly 14,000 clones listed, 79% are singletons. Sequencing was performed on normal breast tissue next to the tumor. The chain uses TRBV7-2 and TRBJ2-1, with 9 bases fitting TRBD2. This receptor was identified in a person in their fifties with breast cancer. The CDR3 region has the DNA TGTGCCAGCAGCTTATCGCAGGCTGCTAGCGGGACCGAGCAGTTCTTC. This codes for CASSLSQAASGTEQFF.